This entry lists 26 T cell receptor beta chains sequenced from one sample in a study of blood T cells in healthy people across ages. The second PCR ran about 6 to 12 cycles with a sample-barcoded 5' primer and J-beta primers. TCRdb fed the 5' RACE reads into MiXCR, producing one record per CDR3 protein. The table lists approximately 1.5 million distinct CDR3 sequences, roughly 30% of them singletons, with approximately 10% in the top ten. The specimen was blood. The receptors originated from a woman aged 25 to 39 in good health.

This clonotype occurred many times. This chain connects TRBV4-2 to TRBJ2-3, with TRBD2 matching 12 bases. With V trimmed by 4 bases and J by 10 bases, 6 bases remained unmatched. Germline V gene sequence: CDR1 LGHNA, CDR2 YNFKEQ. The CDR3 totals 14 residues. In DNA, the CDR3 is TGTGCCAGCAGCCCTGGACTAGCGGGAAATGCGCAGTATTTT. It is translated as CASSPGLAGNAQYF.

The CDR3 sequence is CASSGGLAKETQYF. The CDR3 DNA reads TGCGCCAGCAGCGGAGGACTAGCGAAAGAGACCCAGTACTTC. V gene TRBV5-1 combines with J gene TRBJ2-5; 9 nucleotides line up with TRBD2. J gave up 3 bases and V 4 bases, and 4 bases lay outside the gene matches. Germline V gene lookup returns CDR1 SGHRS and CDR2 YFSETQ. The CDR3 runs 14 residues.

This clonotype has a count of ten or more. The gene calls are TRBV20-1 and TRBJ2-1, with no clear D. The germline V gene encodes CDR1 DFQATT and CDR2 SNEGSKA (reference sequence). Trimming removed 1 base at V and 4 bases at J, with 8 bases between. The CDR3 extends over 13 amino acids. The CDR3 sequence: CSARGLGYNEQFF. The CDR3 DNA sequence: TGCAGTGCTAGAGGGCTCGGGTACAATGAGCAGTTCTTC.

The chain is built from TRBV28 and TRBJ2-1, with D possibly called TRBD1 or TRBD2 (6 bases each). Trimming pared 6 bases from V and 7 bases from J, leaving 28 bases between. The CDR3 covers 18 residues. Looked up from germline, CDR1 is MDHEN and CDR2 is SYDVKM. The CDR3 region is CASSRQTTGLGGRNEQFF. The CDR3 nucleotides are TGTGCCAGCAGCAGACAGACCACAGGGCTTGGGGGGAGGAATGAGCAGTTCTTC.

The sample holds a few counts of this clonotype. This chain connects TRBV2 to TRBJ2-5, with D hard to call. The V end lost 5 bases, the J end lost 4 bases, and 8 bases lay between the germline ends. The CDR3 extends over 12 amino acids. CDR1 is SNHLY and CDR2 is FYNNEI in the germline V gene. The CDR3 coding sequence is TGTGCCAGCAGTTTGTGGTTAGAGACCCAGTACTTC. Residues: CASSLWLETQYF.

This clonotype turned up a few times. This sequence joins TRBV27 and TRBJ1-5; D uncertain. The length of the CDR3 is 15 residues. V lost 3 bases to trimming and J lost 4 bases, with 13 bases between them. Germline lookup yields CDR1 MNHEY and CDR2 SMNVEV (reference sequence). The CDR3 protein is CASSLETIDNQPQHF. The CDR3, as DNA: TGTGCCAGCAGTTTGGAGACAATCGATAATCAGCCCCAGCATTTT.

The sample holds a few counts of this clonotype. The chain has TRBV14 and TRBJ2-1; tentatively, D is TRBD1 (5 bases). The ends were cut back, 0 bases at V and 4 bases at J, with 13 bases in the middle. This CDR3 contains 16 residues. From germline, CDR1 is SGHDN and CDR2 FVKESK. CDR3 region: CASSQESGKGYNEQFF. The CDR3 DNA reads as TGTGCCAGCAGCCAAGAATCGGGTAAGGGGTACAATGAGCAGTTCTTC.

In this sample, this clonotype turned up a few times. The genes are TRBV12-3 or TRBV12-4 and TRBJ1-5; D unclear. The V and J ends lost 5 bases and 4 bases respectively, with 18 bases between them. The CDR3 length is 16 residues. This CDR3 reads CASSSRNRAANQPQHF. The DNA of the CDR3 is TGTGCCAGCAGTAGCAGGAACCGGGCCGCTAATCAGCCCCAGCATTTT.

The chain recombines TRBV7-9 with TRBJ2-1, with 12 bases matching TRBD2. The CDR3 contains 18 residues. V trimming: 2 bases; J trimming: 7 bases; junction bases outside the gene matches: 12. The germline V gene encodes CDR1 SEHNR and CDR2 FQNEAQ (reference sequence). For the CDR3, the DNA is TGTGCCAGCAGCTTAAAGAGGTCGCCGGGACTAGCGGGTAATGAGCAGTTCTTC. Translating it yields CASSLKRSPGLAGNEQFF.

This clonotype was seen repeatedly, ten times or more. The chain employs TRBV7-3 and TRBJ2-3; 10 bases are shared with TRBD1. V lost 5 bases to trimming and J lost 3 bases; unmatched junction nucleotides: 5. CDR3 length equals 15 residues. CDR1 is SGHTA and CDR2 is FQGTGA in the germline V gene. The chain's CDR3 is CASSRWGQGTDTQYF. The CDR3 DNA reads TGTGCCAGCAGCAGATGGGGACAGGGGACAGATACGCAGTATTTT.

This clonotype has at least ten counts. The rearrangement joins TRBV10-3 to TRBJ2-7, with D perhaps matching TRBD1 (8 bases). The CDR3 spans 13 residues. Trimming removed 4 bases at V and 5 bases at J, with 12 bases between. Germline V gene sequence: CDR1 ENHRY, CDR2 SYGVKD. This CDR3 is CAISGTGRDEQYF. The CDR3 nucleotides are TGTGCCATCAGTGGGACAGGGAGGGACGAGCAGTACTTC.

The J gene is TRBJ1-1, the V gene TRBV5-1; TRBD1 might be the D (5 bases). Germline V gives CDR1 SGHRS, CDR2 YFSETQ. There are 14 residues in the CDR3. V dropped 1 base and J dropped 5 bases, with 12 bases sitting between them. The CDR3 loop reads CASSLFEGRTEAFF. The CDR3 nucleotides read TGCGCCAGCAGCTTGTTCGAGGGGAGGACTGAAGCTTTCTTT.

The chain recombines TRBV6-6 with TRBJ2-3; D call uncertain. V lost 1 base and J 8 bases, leaving 7 bases between the germline ends. The CDR3 is made up of 12 amino acids. The germline V gene has CDR1 MNHNY and CDR2 SVGAGI (reference sequence). The CDR3 region has the DNA TGTGCCAGCAGTTACTTGGCCGCTACGCAGTATTTT. It specifies CASSYLAATQYF.

V is TRBV5-1 and J is TRBJ1-1; D remains unclear. The CDR3 extends over 14 amino acids. V gave up 3 bases and J gave up 0 bases, with 9 bases separating them. CDR1 and CDR2 (germline): SGHRS, YFSETQ. The CDR3 nucleotides read TGCGCCAGCAGCTCAAACAGAATGAACACTGAAGCTTTCTTT. Amino acid sequence: CASSSNRMNTEAFF.

A few counts support this clonotype. The chain links TRBV30 to TRBJ1-1, with D maybe TRBD1 (5 bases). V was cut by 4 bases and J by 4 bases, with 10 bases left in between. The V gene's germline CDR1 is GTSNPN and CDR2 SVGIG (reference sequence). The CDR3 spans 12 residues. The CDR3 DNA sequence: TGTGCCTGGAACCAGGGCACCACTGAAGCTTTCTTT. It yields the protein CAWNQGTTEAFF.

The gene calls are TRBV30 and TRBJ1-3; D gene unclear. Germline V lookup: CDR1 GTSNPN, CDR2 SVGIG (reference sequence). V lost 4 bases, J lost 7 bases, and 8 bases lay in between. The CDR3 is made up of 11 amino acids. The CDR3 is CAWTERNTIYF. The CDR3 coding sequence is TGTGCCTGGACGGAACGGAACACCATATATTTT.

This clonotype was seen many times. The V call is TRBV20-1, the J call TRBJ2-7; D might be TRBD2 (5 bases). Germline V lookup: CDR1 DFQATT, CDR2 SNEGSKA (reference sequence). The CDR3 is 14 residues long. Trimming removed 1 base from V and 3 bases from J, with 13 bases in between. The CDR3 DNA follows: TGCAGTGCTAGAGGGCTAGCTGGGGTCTACGAGCAGTACTTC. Protein: CSARGLAGVYEQYF.

The rearrangement uses TRBV5-1 and TRBJ1-5, with D possibly matching TRBD1 (5 bases). The CDR3 contains 15 residues. Germline V gene lookup returns CDR1 SGHRS and CDR2 YFSETQ. The V and J ends lost 0 bases and 7 bases respectively, with 14 bases between them. The CDR3 nucleotides read TGCGCCAGCAGCTTGGATTCGGGGGGGGGACAGCCCCAGCATTTT. It specifies CASSLDSGGGQPQHF.

The V and J genes are TRBV29-1 and TRBJ2-1, with 9 nucleotides matching TRBD1. Germline trimming cut 4 bases from V and 0 bases from J; bases unmatched to any gene: 13. Germline V CDR1 and CDR2: SQVTM, ANQGSEA. This CDR3 spans 18 amino acids. CDR3 in DNA: TGCAGCGTTGTAGGGGGGGGGACGACAGGGGGCTCCTACAATGAGCAGTTCTTC. It translates to CSVVGGGTTGGSYNEQFF.

The chain has TRBV12-3 or TRBV12-4 and TRBJ1-6; 8 positions match TRBD1. The CDR3 consists of 14 residues. Trimming took 6 bases from V and 9 from J; bases not matched to a gene: 7. CDR3 amino acids: CASSGDRTVSPLHF. The CDR3 coding sequence is TGTGCCAGCAGCGGGGACAGGACAGTTTCACCCCTCCACTTT.

This chain joins TRBV3-1 and TRBJ2-5; TRBD1 matches at 9 bases. The V gene's germline CDR1 is LGHDT and CDR2 YNNKEL (reference sequence). The V segment lost 1 base and the J segment 4 bases; nucleotides outside the gene matches: 10. This CDR3 has 17 residues. For the CDR3, the DNA is TGTGCCAGCAGCCAAGGAAATTCGGACAGGGGTCGAGAGACCCAGTACTTC. This gives the protein CASSQGNSDRGRETQYF.

The genes are TRBV29-1 and TRBJ2-5, with D maybe TRBD2 (5 bases). The CDR3 runs 10 residues. The V gene's germline CDR1 is SQVTM and CDR2 ANQGSEA. Between the trimmed V and J ends, which lost 4 bases and 9 bases, there was a span of 9 bases. CDR3: CSVVEAAQYF. The CDR3 nucleotides are TGCAGCGTTGTGGAGGCGGCCCAGTACTTC.

V gene TRBV5-1 combines with J gene TRBJ2-3; TRBD2 aligns across 12 bases. Germline-derived CDR1 and CDR2 are SGHRS and YFSETQ. V lost 1 base, J lost 7 bases, and 7 bases stayed unmatched. The CDR3 is made up of 16 amino acids. CDR3 residues: CASSLSSSGGAYTQYF. CDR3 bases: TGCGCCAGCAGCTTGAGTTCTAGCGGGGGGGCCTATACGCAGTATTTT.

The J gene is TRBJ2-1, the V gene TRBV15; tentatively, D is TRBD2 (5 bases). The germline V gene has CDR1 LNHNV and CDR2 YYDKDF (reference sequence). V was trimmed by 0 bases and J by 6 bases, leaving 15 bases between them. This CDR3 is built from 16 residues. This chain's CDR3 is CATSRDGPSISNEQFF. CDR3 coding DNA: TGTGCCACCAGCAGAGACGGGCCTAGCATAAGCAATGAGCAGTTCTTC.

This clonotype was counted between two and nine times. The chain joins TRBV5-1 to TRBJ2-5, with TRBD2 matching over 10 bases. Germline V gene sequence: CDR1 SGHRS, CDR2 YFSETQ. Trimming at V came to 4 bases and at J to 7 bases, leaving 10 bases not matched to a gene. CDR3 length: 15 amino acids. The CDR3 loop reads CASSITAGGPGTQYF. The DNA of the CDR3 is TGCGCCAGCAGCATCACAGCGGGGGGGCCCGGGACCCAGTACTTC.

V is TRBV7-2 and J is TRBJ2-1, with TRBD2 matching 10 bases. CDR3 length: 16 amino acids. The J segment lost 8 bases and the V segment lost 5 bases, leaving 12 bases of the junction unmatched. Germline V gene data show CDR1 as SGHTA and CDR2 as FQGNSA. The CDR3 DNA sequence: TGTGCCAGCAGCCAGGGACTAGCGAGGTCGTTAGATGAGCAGTTCTTC. The encoded protein is CASSQGLARSLDEQFF.